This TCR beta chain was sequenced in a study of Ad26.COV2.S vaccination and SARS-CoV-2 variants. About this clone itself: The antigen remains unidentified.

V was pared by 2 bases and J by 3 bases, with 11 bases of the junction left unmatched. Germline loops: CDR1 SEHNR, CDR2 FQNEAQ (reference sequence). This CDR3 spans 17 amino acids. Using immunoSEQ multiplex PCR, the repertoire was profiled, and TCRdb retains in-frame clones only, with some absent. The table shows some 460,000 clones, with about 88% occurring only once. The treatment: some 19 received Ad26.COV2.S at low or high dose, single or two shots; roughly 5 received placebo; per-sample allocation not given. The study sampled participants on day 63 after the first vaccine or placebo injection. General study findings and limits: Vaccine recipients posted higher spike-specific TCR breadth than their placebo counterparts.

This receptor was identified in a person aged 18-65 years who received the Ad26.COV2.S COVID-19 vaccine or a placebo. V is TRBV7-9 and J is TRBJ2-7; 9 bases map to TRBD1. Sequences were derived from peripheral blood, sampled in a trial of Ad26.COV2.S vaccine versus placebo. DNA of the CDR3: TGTGCCAGCAGCTTATTAGGGGCCCGGGACAGGGACTACGAGCAGTACTTC. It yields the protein CASSLLGARDRDYEQYF. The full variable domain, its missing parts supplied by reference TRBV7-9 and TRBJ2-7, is DTGVSQNPRHKITKRGQNVTFRCDPISEHNRLYWYRQTLGQGPEFLTYFQNEAQLEKSRLLSDRFSAERPKGSFSTLEIQRTEQGDSAMYLCASSLLGARDRDYEQYFGPGTRLTVT.